This record concerns one T cell receptor beta chain sequence. The authors reverse transcribed roughly 0.5 to 1 ug RNA with random hexamers. A multiplex approach, immunoSEQ multiplex PCR, amplified TCR beta CDR3 across 54 Vbeta and 13 Jbeta. TCRdb redid the calling of the immunoSEQ multiplex PCR reads with MiXCR, one entry per CDR3 protein. The sample holds some 100,000 distinct CDR3 sequences, around 95% seen once. This sample is part of a study of CD8 T cells in Susac syndrome. Germline loops: CDR1 DFQATT, CDR2 SNEGSKA (reference sequence). This CDR3 spans 12 amino acids. The authors sequenced TCR beta from blood CD8+ and CD4+ T cells. It was healthy donors who served as the controls, matched for age and sex. Negative isolation yielded CD8+ and CD4+ T cells; FACS enriched TEMRA cells.

This chain uses TRBV20-1 with TRBJ1-1, with TRBD1 identical over 10 bases. The sample comprised CD4+ T cells from PBMCs. This sequence was found in a human donor in good health. This chain's CDR3 is CRVGQGGTEAFF. The CDR3 bases are TGCAGGGTTGGACAGGGGGGGACTGAAGCTTTCTTT.